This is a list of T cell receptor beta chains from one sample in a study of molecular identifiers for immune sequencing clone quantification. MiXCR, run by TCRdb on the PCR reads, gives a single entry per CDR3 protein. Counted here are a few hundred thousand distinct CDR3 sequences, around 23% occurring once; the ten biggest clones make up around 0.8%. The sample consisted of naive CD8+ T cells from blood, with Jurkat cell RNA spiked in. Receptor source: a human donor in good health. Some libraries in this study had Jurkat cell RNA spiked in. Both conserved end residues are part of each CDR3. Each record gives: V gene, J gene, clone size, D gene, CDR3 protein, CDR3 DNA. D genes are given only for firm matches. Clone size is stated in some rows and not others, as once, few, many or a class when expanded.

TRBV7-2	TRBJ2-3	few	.	CASSPRTYIPDTQYF	TGTGCCAGCAGCCCCCGGACCTATATCCCAGATACGCAGTATTTT
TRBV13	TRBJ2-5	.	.	CASSFSGNQETQHF	TGTGCCAGCAGCTTCTCCGGGAATCAAGAGACCCAGCACTTC
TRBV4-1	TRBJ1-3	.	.	CASSQDLQCGNTIYF	TGCGCCAGCAGCCAAGATCTACAGTGTGGAAACACCATATATTTT
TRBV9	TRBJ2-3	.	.	CASSQDRERGTDTQYF	TGTGCCAGCAGCCAAGACCGGGAGCGCGGCACAGATACGCAGTATTTT
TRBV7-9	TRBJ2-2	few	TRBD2	CASSMTSLRGSDGELFF	TGTGCCAGCAGCATGACTAGCTTGAGGGGTTCTGACGGGGAGCTGTTTTTT
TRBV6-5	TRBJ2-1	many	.	CASSWGGAANEQFF	TGTGCCAGCTCTTGGGGCGGGGCAGCAAATGAGCAGTTCTTC
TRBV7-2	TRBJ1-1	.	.	CASSSTSGYTEAFF	TGTGCCAGCAGCTCCACCTCGGGGTACACTGAAGCTTTCTTT
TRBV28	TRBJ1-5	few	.	CASSMAAYQPQHF	TGTGCCAGCAGTATGGCAGCTTATCAGCCCCAGCATTTT
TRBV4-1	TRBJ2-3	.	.	CASSQEGSDTQYF	TGCGCCAGCAGCCAGGAAGGGTCGGATACGCAGTATTTT
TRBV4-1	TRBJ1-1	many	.	CASSPKTANTEAFF	TGCGCCAGCAGCCCTAAAACAGCAAACACTGAAGCTTTCTTT
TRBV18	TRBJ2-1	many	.	CATTDSWGNEQFF	TGTGCCACTACAGACTCCTGGGGCAATGAGCAGTTCTTC
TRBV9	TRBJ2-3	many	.	CASTESGTPTDTQYF	TGTGCCAGCACCGAATCCGGGACACCCACAGATACGCAGTATTTT
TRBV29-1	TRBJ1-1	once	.	CSSGQGLHAFF	TGCAGCAGTGGTCAGGGGTTACACGCTTTCTTT
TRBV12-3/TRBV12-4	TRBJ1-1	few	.	CASSLSPSADTEAFF	TGTGCCAGCAGTTTGTCCCCCTCGGCGGACACTGAAGCTTTCTTT
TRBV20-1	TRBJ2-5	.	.	CSAEAWETQYF	TGCAGTGCTGAGGCCTGGGAGACCCAGTACTTC
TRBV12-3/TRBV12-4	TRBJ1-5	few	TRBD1	CASSFRDSPLLAQHF	TGTGCCAGCAGTTTTCGGGACAGCCCCCTTTTGGCCCAGCATTTT
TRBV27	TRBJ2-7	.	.	CASSLQGTSYEQSF	TGTGCCAGCAGTTTACAGGGTACCTCCTACGAGCAGTCCTTC
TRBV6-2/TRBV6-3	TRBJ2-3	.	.	CASAQWVTGVTDTQYF	TGTGCCAGCGCCCAATGGGTGACAGGTGTCACAGATACGCAGTATTTT
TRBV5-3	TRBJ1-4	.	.	CTSSLEVDEKLFF	TGTACCAGCAGCTTGGAGGTCGATGAAAAACTGTTTTTT
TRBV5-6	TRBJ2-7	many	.	CASSLDEYEQYF	TGTGCCAGCAGCCTAGATGAATACGAGCAGTACTTC
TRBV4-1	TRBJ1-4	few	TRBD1	CASSQGPWDSLATNEKLFF	TGCGCCAGCAGCCAAGGCCCCTGGGACAGCCTTGCAACTAATGAAAAACTGTTTTTT
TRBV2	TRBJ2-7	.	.	CASADRNSYEQYF	TGTGCCAGCGCAGACAGAAACTCCTACGAGCAGTACTTC
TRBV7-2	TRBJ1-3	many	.	CASSLARGNGNTIYF	TGTGCCAGCAGCTTAGCGCGGGGGAATGGAAACACCATATATTTT
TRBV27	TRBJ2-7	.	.	CASSERASYEQYF	TGTGCCAGCAGCGAACGGGCCTCCTACGAGCAGTACTTC
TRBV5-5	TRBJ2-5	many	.	CASSHTPTDRLQETQYF	TGTGCCAGCAGCCATACTCCGACTGACAGGTTACAAGAGACCCAGTACTTC
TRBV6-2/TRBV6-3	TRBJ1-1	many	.	CASSYFRQGTEAFF	TGTGCCAGCAGTTACTTTAGACAAGGGACTGAAGCTTTCTTT
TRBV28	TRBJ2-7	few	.	CASSSAGGGPYF	TGTGCCAGCAGTTCCGCCGGAGGCGGCCCCTACTTC
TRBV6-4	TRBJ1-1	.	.	CASSSTLNTEAFF	TGTGCCAGTTCCTCGACGTTGAACACTGAAGCTTTCTTT
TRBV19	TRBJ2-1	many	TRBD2	CASSPGTRTSGEQFF	TGTGCCAGTAGTCCCGGGACTAGAACCTCCGGTGAGCAGTTCTTC
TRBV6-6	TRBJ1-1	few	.	CASSYSGGGYTEAFF	TGTGCCAGCAGTTACTCTGGGGGAGGGTACACTGAAGCTTTCTTT
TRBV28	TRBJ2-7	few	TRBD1	CASSLRVTGGYEQYF	TGTGCCAGCAGTTTAAGGGTGACAGGGGGCTACGAGCAGTACTTC
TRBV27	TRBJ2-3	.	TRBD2	CASSFAGGTDTQYF	TGTGCCAGCAGTTTTGCGGGGGGCACAGATACGCAGTATTTT
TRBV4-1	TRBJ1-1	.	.	CASSQEWQEGTEAFF	TGCGCCAGCAGCCAAGAATGGCAGGAAGGCACTGAAGCTTTCTTT
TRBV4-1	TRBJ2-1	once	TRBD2	CARSQGEGPPYNEQFF	TGCGCCCGCAGCCAAGGGGAGGGGCCACCCTACAATGAGCAGTTCTTC
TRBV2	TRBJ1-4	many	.	CASSEGRQVELFF	TGTGCCAGCAGTGAGGGACGACAGGTGGAACTGTTTTTT
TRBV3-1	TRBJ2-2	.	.	CASSQSSAGDGELFF	TGTGCCAGCAGCCAAAGTTCAGCCGGGGACGGGGAGCTGTTTTTT
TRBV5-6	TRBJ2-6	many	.	CASSSPSPSGANVLTF	TGTGCCAGCAGCTCCCCCTCCCCCTCTGGGGCCAACGTCCTGACTTTC
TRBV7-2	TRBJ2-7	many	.	CASSGGGPSYEQYF	TGTGCCAGCAGTGGGGGGGGGCCCAGCTACGAGCAGTACTTC
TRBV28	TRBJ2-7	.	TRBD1	CASSLYDREWFEQYF	TGTGCCAGCAGTTTGTACGACAGGGAATGGTTCGAGCAGTACTTC
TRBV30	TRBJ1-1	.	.	CAWRSQDWNTEAFF	TGTGCCTGGAGATCCCAGGACTGGAACACTGAAGCTTTCTTT
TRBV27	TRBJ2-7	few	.	CASSYRDGYEQYF	TGTGCCAGCAGTTACAGGGACGGGTACGAGCAGTACTTC
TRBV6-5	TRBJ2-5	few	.	CASSPDLPQFRKNQETQYF	TGTGCCAGCAGTCCCGACCTACCACAATTCAGGAAAAACCAAGAGACCCAGTACTTC
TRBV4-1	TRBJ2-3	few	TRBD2	CASSQGVAGATDTQYF	TGCGCCAGCAGCCAAGGGGTAGCGGGAGCTACAGATACGCAGTATTTT
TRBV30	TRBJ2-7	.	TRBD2	CAWSPAAGGDEQYF	TGTGCCTGGAGCCCCGCCGCGGGAGGGGACGAGCAGTACTTC
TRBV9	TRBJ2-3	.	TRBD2	CASSPLSGRGAPRTDTQYF	TGTGCCAGCAGCCCCCTTAGCGGGCGGGGGGCTCCTCGCACAGATACGCAGTATTTT
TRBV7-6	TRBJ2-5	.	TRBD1	CASSPLLGQGKETQYF	TGTGCCAGCAGTCCTCTCTTGGGACAGGGAAAAGAGACCCAGTACTTC
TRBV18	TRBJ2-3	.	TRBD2	CASSGRGPSTSGRNTDTQYF	TGTGCCAGCTCCGGGCGGGGTCCTTCGACTAGCGGGAGAAACACAGATACGCAGTATTTT
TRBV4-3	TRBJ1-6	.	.	CASSQDTARGSNNSPLHF	TGCGCCAGCAGCCAAGATACGGCGCGGGGATCTAATAATTCACCCCTCCACTTT
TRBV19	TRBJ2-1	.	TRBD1	CASSTGTGPYNEQLF	TGTGCCAGTAGTACCGGGACAGGTCCCTACAATGAGCAGTTATTC
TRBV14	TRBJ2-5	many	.	CASSQASQETQYF	TGTGCCAGCAGCCAAGCGTCCCAAGAGACCCAGTACTTC
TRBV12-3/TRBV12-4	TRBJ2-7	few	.	CASSLAGAGNEQYF	TGTGCCAGCAGTTTAGCTGGGGCTGGGAACGAGCAGTACTTC
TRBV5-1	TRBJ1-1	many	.	CASSSEDSHNTEAFF	TGCGCCAGCAGCTCAGAGGACAGCCACAACACTGAAGCTTTCTTT
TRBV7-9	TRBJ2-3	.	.	CASSPWTEGDTQYF	TGTGCCAGCAGCCCCTGGACGGAGGGGGATACGCAGTATTTT
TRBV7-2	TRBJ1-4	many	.	CASSPRTSTNEKLFF	TGTGCCAGCAGCCCCAGGACCTCAACTAATGAAAAACTGTTTTTT
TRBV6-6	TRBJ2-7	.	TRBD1	CASSTPDRDRPYEQYF	TGTGCCAGCAGTACCCCGGACAGGGACAGGCCCTACGAGCAGTACTTC
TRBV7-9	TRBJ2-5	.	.	CASSHAGGPGKETQYF	TGTGCCAGCAGCCACGCCGGGGGGCCCGGGAAAGAGACCCAGTACTTC
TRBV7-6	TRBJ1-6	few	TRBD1	CASSLTTGVNSPLHF	TGTGCCAGCAGCTTAACAACAGGGGTTAATTCACCCCTCCACTTT
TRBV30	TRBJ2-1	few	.	CAWSVARGDEQFF	TGTGCCTGGAGTGTAGCTAGAGGCGATGAGCAGTTCTTC